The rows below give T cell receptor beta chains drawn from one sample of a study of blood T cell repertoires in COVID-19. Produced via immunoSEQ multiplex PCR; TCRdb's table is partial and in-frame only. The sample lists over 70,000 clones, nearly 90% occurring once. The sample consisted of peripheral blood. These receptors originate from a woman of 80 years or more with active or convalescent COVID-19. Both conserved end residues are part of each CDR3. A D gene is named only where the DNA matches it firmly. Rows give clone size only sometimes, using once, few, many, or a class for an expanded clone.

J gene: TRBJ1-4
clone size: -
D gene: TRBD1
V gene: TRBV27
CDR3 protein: CASSPDRGLEKLFF
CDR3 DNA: TGTGCCAGCAGTCCAGACAGGGGGCTCGAAAAACTGTTTTTT

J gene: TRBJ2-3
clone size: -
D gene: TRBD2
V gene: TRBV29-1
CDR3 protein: CSVGRAGGPGDTQYF
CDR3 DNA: TGCAGCGTTGGAAGAGCGGGAGGGCCCGGAGATACGCAGTATTTT

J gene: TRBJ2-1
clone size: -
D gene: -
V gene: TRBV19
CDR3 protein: CASSINSDNEQFF
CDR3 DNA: TGTGCCAGTAGTATTAACAGTGACAATGAGCAGTTCTTC

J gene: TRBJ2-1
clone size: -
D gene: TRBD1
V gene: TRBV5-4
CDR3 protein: CASSSSRTGLNEQFF
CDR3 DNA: TGTGCCAGCAGCTCCTCTCGGACAGGGTTAAATGAGCAGTTCTTC

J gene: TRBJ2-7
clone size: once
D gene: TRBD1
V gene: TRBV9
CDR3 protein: CASSVGTEIGEQYF
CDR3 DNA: TGTGCCAGCAGCGTCGGGACAGAGATCGGCGAGCAGTACTTC

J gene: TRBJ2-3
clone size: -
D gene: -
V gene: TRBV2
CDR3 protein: CASRAGTTSTDTQYF
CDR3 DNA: TGTGCCAGCAGAGCCGGGACAACAAGCACAGATACGCAGTATTTT

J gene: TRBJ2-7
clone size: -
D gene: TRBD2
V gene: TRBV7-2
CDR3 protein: CASSPGSFGGSHEQYF
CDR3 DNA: TGTGCCAGCAGCCCAGGGTCGTTCGGCGGGAGTCACGAGCAGTACTTC

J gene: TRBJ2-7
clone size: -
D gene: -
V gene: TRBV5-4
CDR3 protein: CASSLSLSYEQYF
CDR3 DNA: TGTGCCAGCAGCTTGTCATTGTCCTACGAGCAGTACTTC

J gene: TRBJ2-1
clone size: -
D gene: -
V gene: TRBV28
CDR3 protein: CASTFPQVNEQFF
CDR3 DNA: TGTGCCAGCACTTTCCCCCAGGTCAATGAGCAGTTCTTC

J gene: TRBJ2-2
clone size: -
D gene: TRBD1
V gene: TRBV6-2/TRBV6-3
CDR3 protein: CASSYSRDRVANTGELFF
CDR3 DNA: TGTGCCAGCAGTTACTCAAGGGACAGGGTCGCGAACACCGGGGAGCTGTTTTTT

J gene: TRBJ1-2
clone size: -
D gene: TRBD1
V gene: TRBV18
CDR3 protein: CASSQDRNYGYTF
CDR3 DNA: TGTGCCAGCTCACAGGACAGGAACTATGGCTACACCTTC

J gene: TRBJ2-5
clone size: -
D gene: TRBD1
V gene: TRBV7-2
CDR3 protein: CASSFGTAGLETQYF
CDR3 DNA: TGTGCCAGCAGCTTCGGGACAGCCGGTTTAGAGACCCAGTACTTC

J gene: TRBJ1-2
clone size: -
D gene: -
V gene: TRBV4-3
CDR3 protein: CASSPAQTLNYGYTF
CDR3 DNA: TGCGCCAGCAGCCCAGCGCAGACCCTAAACTATGGCTACACCTTC

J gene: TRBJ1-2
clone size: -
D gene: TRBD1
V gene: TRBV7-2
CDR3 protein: CASSIATGSYGYTF
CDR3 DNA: TGTGCCAGCAGCATCGCGACAGGGTCGTATGGCTACACCTTC

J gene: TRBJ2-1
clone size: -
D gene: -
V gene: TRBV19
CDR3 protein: CASRPDRRDEQFF
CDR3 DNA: TGTGCCAGTAGACCCGACAGGCGCGATGAGCAGTTCTTC

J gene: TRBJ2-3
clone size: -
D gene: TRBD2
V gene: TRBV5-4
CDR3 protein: CASSLGLAGGVPDTQYF
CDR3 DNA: TGTGCCAGCAGCCTGGGACTAGCGGGAGGGGTCCCAGATACGCAGTATTTT

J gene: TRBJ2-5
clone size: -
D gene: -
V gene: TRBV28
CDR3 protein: CASTLGGVETQYF
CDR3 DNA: TGTGCCAGCACCCTGGGGGGAGTGGAGACCCAGTACTTC

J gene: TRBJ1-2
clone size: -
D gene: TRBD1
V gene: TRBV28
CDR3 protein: CASRSDRDDGYTF
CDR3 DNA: TGTGCCAGCAGATCTGACAGGGATGATGGCTACACCTTC

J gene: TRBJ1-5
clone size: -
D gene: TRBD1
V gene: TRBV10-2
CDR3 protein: CASSEPTGGGQPQHF
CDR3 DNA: TGCGCCAGCAGTGAGCCGACAGGGGGAGGACAGCCCCAGCATTTT

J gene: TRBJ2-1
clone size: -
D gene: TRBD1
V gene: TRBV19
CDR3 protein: CASSFQGAYNEQFF
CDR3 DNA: TGTGCCAGTAGTTTTCAGGGGGCTTACAATGAGCAGTTCTTC

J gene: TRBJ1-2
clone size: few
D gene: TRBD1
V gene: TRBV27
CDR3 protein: CASSLGQQSSYGYTF
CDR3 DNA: TGTGCCAGCAGTTTGGGACAGCAATCTTCCTATGGCTACACCTTC

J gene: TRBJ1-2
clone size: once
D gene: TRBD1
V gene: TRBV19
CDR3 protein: CASTTGQENYGYTF
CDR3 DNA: TGTGCCAGTACTACGGGACAGGAAAACTATGGCTACACCTTC

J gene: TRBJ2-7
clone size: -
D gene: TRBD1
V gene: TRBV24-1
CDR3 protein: CATSDSGTGLYEQYF
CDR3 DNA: TGTGCCACCAGTGATTCGGGGACAGGGTTATACGAGCAGTACTTC

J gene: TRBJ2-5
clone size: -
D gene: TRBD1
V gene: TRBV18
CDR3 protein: CASSPRQGTGGRETQYF
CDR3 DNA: TGTGCCAGCTCACCACGTCAGGGGACAGGGGGCAGAGAGACCCAGTACTTC

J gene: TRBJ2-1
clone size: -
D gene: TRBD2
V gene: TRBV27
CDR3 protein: CARTLFEGGINEQFF
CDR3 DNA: TGTGCCAGGACCCTTTTTGAGGGAGGGATCAATGAGCAGTTCTTC

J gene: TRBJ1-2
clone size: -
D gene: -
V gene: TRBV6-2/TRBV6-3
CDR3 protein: CASSPTGDDYGYTF
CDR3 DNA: TGTGCCAGCAGTCCGACAGGAGATGACTATGGCTACACCTTC

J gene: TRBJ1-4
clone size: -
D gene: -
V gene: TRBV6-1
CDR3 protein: CASSEAAGVVEKLFF
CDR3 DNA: TGTGCCAGCAGTGAAGCTGCAGGGGTGGTTGAAAAACTGTTTTTT

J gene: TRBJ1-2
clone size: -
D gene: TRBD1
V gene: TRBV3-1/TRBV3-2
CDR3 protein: CASSQGGQVYYGYTF
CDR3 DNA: TGTGCCAGCAGCCAGGGCGGACAGGTCTACTATGGCTACACCTTC

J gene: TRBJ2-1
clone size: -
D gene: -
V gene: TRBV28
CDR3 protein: CASRGGAYNEQFF
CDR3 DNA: TGTGCCAGCAGAGGGGGGGCCTACAATGAGCAGTTCTTC

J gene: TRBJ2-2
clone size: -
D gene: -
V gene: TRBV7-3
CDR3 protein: CASSLNRVSNTGELFF
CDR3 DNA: TGTGCCAGCAGCCTAAACAGGGTCTCGAACACCGGGGAGCTGTTTTTT

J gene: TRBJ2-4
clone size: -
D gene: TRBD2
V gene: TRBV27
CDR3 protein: CASSPRTSRGVIAKNIQYF
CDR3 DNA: TGTGCCAGCAGTCCCCGGACTAGTCGGGGGGTTATAGCCAAAAACATTCAGTACTTC

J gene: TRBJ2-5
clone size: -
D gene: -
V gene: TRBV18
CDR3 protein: CASSVAFEETQYF
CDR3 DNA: TGTGCCAGCTCGGTAGCCTTTGAAGAGACCCAGTACTTC

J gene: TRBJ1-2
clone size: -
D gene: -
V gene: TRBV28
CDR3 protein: CASSGPTNYGYTF
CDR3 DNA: TGTGCCAGCTCAGGGCCAACTAACTATGGCTACACCTTC

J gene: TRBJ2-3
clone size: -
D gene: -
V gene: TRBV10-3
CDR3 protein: CAISESTPGRNTDTQYF
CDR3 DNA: TGTGCCATCAGTGAGTCCACCCCGGGGAGGAACACAGATACGCAGTATTTT

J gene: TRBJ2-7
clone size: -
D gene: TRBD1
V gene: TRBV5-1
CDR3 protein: CASSPSPTGREQYF
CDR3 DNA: TGCGCCAGCAGCCCCTCGCCGACAGGGAGAGAGCAGTACTTC

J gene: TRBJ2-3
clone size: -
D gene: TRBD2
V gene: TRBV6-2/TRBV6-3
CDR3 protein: CASSYRLAGLPLLTDTQYF
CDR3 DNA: TGTGCCAGCAGTTACAGGCTAGCGGGCCTCCCTCTACTCACAGATACGCAGTATTTT

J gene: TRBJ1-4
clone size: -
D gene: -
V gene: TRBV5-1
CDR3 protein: CASRPQGSNEKLFF
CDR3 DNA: TGCGCCAGCAGACCCCAGGGTAGTAATGAAAAACTGTTTTTT

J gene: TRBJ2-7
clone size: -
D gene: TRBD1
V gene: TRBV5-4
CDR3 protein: CASSARNRGTYEQYF
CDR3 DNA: TGTGCCAGCAGCGCTCGGAACAGGGGCACCTACGAGCAGTACTTC

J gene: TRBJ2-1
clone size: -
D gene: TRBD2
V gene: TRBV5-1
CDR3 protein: CASRAGGYNEQFF
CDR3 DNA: TGCGCCAGCAGGGCGGGGGGATACAATGAGCAGTTCTTC

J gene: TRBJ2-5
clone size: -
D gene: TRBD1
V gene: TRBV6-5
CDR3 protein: CASISTGWETQYF
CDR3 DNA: TGTGCCAGCATCTCGACAGGGTGGGAGACCCAGTACTTC

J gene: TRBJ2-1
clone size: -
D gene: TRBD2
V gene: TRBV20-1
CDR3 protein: CSASKIESGRASNEQFF
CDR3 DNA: TGCAGTGCTAGTAAAATAGAGAGCGGGAGGGCCTCCAATGAGCAGTTCTTC

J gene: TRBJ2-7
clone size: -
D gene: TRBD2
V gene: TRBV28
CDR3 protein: CASQSGTSGSFPYEQYF
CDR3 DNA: TGTGCCAGCCAGTCAGGGACTAGCGGGAGTTTCCCCTACGAGCAGTACTTC

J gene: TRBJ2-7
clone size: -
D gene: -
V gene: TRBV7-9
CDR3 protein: CASSLADSFEQYF
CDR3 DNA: TGTGCCAGCAGCTTAGCGGACAGCTTCGAGCAGTACTTC

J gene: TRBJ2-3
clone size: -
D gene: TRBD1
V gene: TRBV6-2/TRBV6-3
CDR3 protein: CASSLPGQGKDTQYF
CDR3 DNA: TGTGCCAGCAGTCTTCCCGGACAGGGCAAGGATACGCAGTATTTT

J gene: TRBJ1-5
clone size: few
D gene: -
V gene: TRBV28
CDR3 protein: CASSLVTTDQPQHF
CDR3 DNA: TGTGCCAGCAGTTTAGTAACAACCGATCAGCCCCAGCATTTT

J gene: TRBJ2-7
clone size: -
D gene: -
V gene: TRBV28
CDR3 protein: CASLETPSYEQYF
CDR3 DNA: TGTGCCAGCCTGGAGACTCCCTCCTACGAGCAGTACTTC

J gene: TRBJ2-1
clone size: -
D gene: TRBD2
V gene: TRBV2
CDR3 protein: CASIPGGPDNEQFF
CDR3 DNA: TGTGCCAGCATACCGGGAGGGCCGGACAATGAGCAGTTCTTC

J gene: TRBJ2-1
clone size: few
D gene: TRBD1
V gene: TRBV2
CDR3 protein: CASNRGNGEQFF
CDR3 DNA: TGTGCCAGCAACAGGGGAAATGGTGAGCAGTTCTTC

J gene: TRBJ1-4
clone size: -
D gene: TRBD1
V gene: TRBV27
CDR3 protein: CASSLWWKEGAADEKLFF
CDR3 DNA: TGTGCCAGCAGTTTATGGTGGAAAGAGGGGGCGGCAGATGAAAAACTGTTTTTT

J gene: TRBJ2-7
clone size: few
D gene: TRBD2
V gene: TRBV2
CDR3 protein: CATTTQRGTSAGEQYF
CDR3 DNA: TGTGCCACCACGACCCAGAGGGGGACTAGCGCGGGCGAGCAGTACTTC

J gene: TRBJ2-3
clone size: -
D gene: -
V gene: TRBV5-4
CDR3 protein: CASSLVGAGARDTQYF
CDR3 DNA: TGTGCCAGCAGCTTGGTGGGGGCGGGGGCGAGAGATACGCAGTATTTT